This T cell receptor beta chain was sequenced during a study of blood T cell repertoires in COVID-19. Original processing methods: Reference gene primer amplification gave nucleated cell count estimates. TCRdb keeps only in-frame clones here, not all; method: immunoSEQ multiplex PCR. Clone size and V and J calls were adopted from that table, with D and trimming inferred from the DNA. This sample has roughly 150,000 clones, with more than 65% found just once. The CDR3 totals 15 residues. J lost 3 bases, V lost 7 bases, and 6 bases had no gene match. CDR1 is SGHRS and CDR2 is YFSETQ in the germline V gene.

The sequence was collected from a woman in her forties or fifties in a cohort sampled during active or convalescent COVID-19. Sequenced material: peripheral blood. V and J are TRBV5-1 and TRBJ2-5, with TRBD2 identical over 13 bases. In DNA form, the CDR3 reads TGCGCCAGCCGGACTAGCGGGGGACTGGAAGAGACCCAGTACTTC. The encoded protein is CASRTSGGLEETQYF.